This section outlines one T cell receptor beta chain sequence together with its context. Antigen unknown. Trimming took 5 bases from V and 3 from J; bases not matched to a gene: 6. Germline V gene data show CDR1 as SGHNT and CDR2 as YYREEE (reference sequence). The CDR3 covers 15 residues. The data derive from a study of Ad26.COV2.S vaccination and SARS-CoV-2 variants. Here immunoSEQ multiplex PCR was the method, and the copy in TCRdb shows in-frame clones only, minus some. This table holds 300,000 to 400,000 clones, roughly 84% found once. Specified treatment: approximately 18 received Ad26.COV2.S at low or high dose, single or two shots; about five received placebo; per-sample allocation not given. Samples analyzed were those drawn on day 63 after the first vaccine or placebo injection. Ad26 vector vaccine expressed Wuhan-strain SARS-CoV-2 spike. Study-level points and caveats: The authors reported substantial breadth in spike-specific CD8+ and CD4+ T cell responses after vaccination.

V and J are TRBV5-4 and TRBJ2-1; 9 bases map to TRBD2. The TCR sequence derives from a person aged 18-60 years who received the Ad26.COV2.S COVID-19 vaccine or a placebo. The source was peripheral blood, collected in a trial of Ad26.COV2.S vaccine versus placebo. CDR3 region: CASSPRGGYYNEQFF. The CDR3, as DNA: TGTGCCAGCAGTCCGCGGGGGGGGTACTACAATGAGCAGTTCTTC.